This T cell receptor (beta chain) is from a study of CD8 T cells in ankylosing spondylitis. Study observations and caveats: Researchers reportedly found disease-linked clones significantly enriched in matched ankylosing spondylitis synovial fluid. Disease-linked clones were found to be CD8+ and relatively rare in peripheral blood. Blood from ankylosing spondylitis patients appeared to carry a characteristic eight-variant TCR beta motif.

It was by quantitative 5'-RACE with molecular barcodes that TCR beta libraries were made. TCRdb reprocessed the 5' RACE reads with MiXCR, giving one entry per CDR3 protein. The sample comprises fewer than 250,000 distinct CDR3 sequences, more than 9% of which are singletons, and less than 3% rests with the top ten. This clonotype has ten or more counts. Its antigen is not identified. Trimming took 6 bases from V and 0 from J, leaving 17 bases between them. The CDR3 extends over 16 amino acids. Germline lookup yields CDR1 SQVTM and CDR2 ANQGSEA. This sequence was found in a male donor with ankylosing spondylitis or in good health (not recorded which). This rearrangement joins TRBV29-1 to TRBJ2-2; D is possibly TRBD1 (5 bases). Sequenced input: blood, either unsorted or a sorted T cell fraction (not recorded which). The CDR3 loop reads CSVEKVQAANTGELFF. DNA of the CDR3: TGCAGCGTCGAAAAGGTACAGGCCGCGAACACCGGGGAGCTGTTTTTT.